The T cell receptor beta chain under discussion was sequenced for a study of PD-L1 blockade in urothelial cancer. Study overall: Analyzed time points were 3 weeks (second dose) and 6 weeks after therapy began. Per blood sample, T cells had a median of roughly 140,000.

The ends lost 1 base at V and 4 bases at J; junction bases unmatched: 7. The CDR3 loop spans 17 amino acids. The germline V gene encodes CDR1 MGHRA and CDR2 YSYEKL. Some clones are missing from TCRdb's copy, which holds only in-frame ones; the method was immunoSEQ multiplex PCR. The sample gives 70,000 to 75,000 clones, around 83% of which show up once; roughly 9% is in the top ten. Time point in this sample: pretreatment peripheral blood. Sample: PBMCs, taken around atezolizumab (anti-PD-L1) treatment. The rearrangement joins TRBV4-1 to TRBJ2-3; the match to TRBD2 covers 11 bases. This TCR was recovered from a woman aged 70-85 years with urothelial cancer. The CDR3 loop is CASSQGLAGILSDTQYF. CDR3 DNA sequence: TGCGCCAGCAGCCAAGGACTAGCGGGGATTTTATCAGATACGCAGTATTTT.